Listed below are T cell receptor beta chains from one sample, sequenced in a study of T cells in Graves' hyperthyroidism and ophthalmopathy. TCRdb called the multiplex PCR reads again in MiXCR, with one record for every CDR3 protein. The data hold 310,000 or so distinct CDR3 sequences, with 15% to 20% observed a single time. Sequenced sample: blood. The origin of the receptors is a woman aged 55-75 years with Graves' ophthalmopathy. Both conserved end residues are part of each CDR3. The D gene is left open where the match is weak. Where a row states a size, it is once, few, many or the class of an expanded clone; other rows omit it.

TRBJ2-7 | many | TRBV6-1 | TRBD2 | CASSEAPSGGIDEQYF | TGTGCCAGCAGTGAAGCGCCTAGCGGGGGGATCGACGAGCAGTACTTC
TRBJ1-4 | NA | TRBV6-1 | TRBD1 | CASSRGWNEKLFF | TGTGCCAGCAGCAGGGGGTGGAATGAAAAACTGTTTTTT
TRBJ1-2 | NA | TRBV6-2/TRBV6-3 | TRBD1 | CASSYSTGAIWNGYTF | TGTGCCAGCAGTTACTCGACAGGGGCGATCTGGAATGGCTACACCTTC
TRBJ2-3 | NA | TRBV28 | NA | CASSVPGHTDTQYF | TGTGCCAGCTCCGTCCCCGGACACACAGATACGCAGTATTTT
TRBJ2-7 | many | TRBV28 | TRBD1 | CASSYDRGYEQYF | TGTGCCAGCAGTTACGACAGGGGGTACGAGCAGTACTTC
TRBJ2-6 | few | TRBV6-1 | TRBD1 | CASRTGTGGPGANVLTF | TGTGCCAGCAGGACCGGGACAGGGGGCCCTGGGGCCAACGTCCTGACTTTC
TRBJ2-7 | many | TRBV7-2 | NA | CASSFGRGRYEQYF | TGTGCCAGCAGCTTCGGAAGGGGACGTTACGAGCAGTACTTC
TRBJ2-4 | NA | TRBV12-3/TRBV12-4 | NA | CASSLGSQAKNIQYF | TGTGCCAGCAGTTTAGGTTCGCAGGCCAAAAACATTCAGTACTTC
TRBJ2-5 | many | TRBV7-2 | TRBD1 | CASSFDRGQGETQYF | TGTGCCAGCAGCTTCGACAGGGGGCAAGGAGAGACCCAGTACTTC
TRBJ2-3 | many | TRBV6-1 | TRBD1 | CASSVQGARGVDTQYF | TGTGCCAGCAGTGTACAGGGGGCGCGGGGCGTAGATACGCAGTATTTT
TRBJ2-7 | few | TRBV10-3 | NA | CAIGGGGHRGSYEQYF | TGTGCCATCGGCGGGGGAGGCCACAGGGGGAGCTACGAGCAGTACTTC
TRBJ1-5 | few | TRBV11-2 | NA | CASSLTRNSNQPQHF | TGTGCCAGCAGCTTAACACGGAACTCCAATCAGCCCCAGCATTTT
TRBJ1-3 | NA | TRBV19 | NA | CASTPRAPHQTGNTIYF | TGTGCCAGTACCCCGCGGGCCCCCCACCAAACTGGAAACACCATATATTTT
TRBJ2-2 | many | TRBV12-3/TRBV12-4 | NA | CASTIWQGPTGELFF | TGTGCCAGCACCATCTGGCAGGGCCCCACCGGGGAGCTGTTTTTT
TRBJ2-3 | many | TRBV20-1 | NA | CSAREPGGTDTQYF | TGCAGTGCTAGGGAACCAGGCGGCACAGATACGCAGTATTTT
TRBJ2-7 | few | TRBV11-2 | NA | CASSQASARGLYEQYF | TGTGCCAGCAGCCAAGCGTCAGCGCGGGGACTCTACGAGCAGTACTTC
TRBJ2-3 | NA | TRBV4-3 | TRBD2 | CASSQAHPGREDTQYF | TGCGCCAGCAGCCAAGCCCACCCAGGGAGGGAAGATACGCAGTATTTT
TRBJ1-4 | many | TRBV5-5 | TRBD1 | CASSFPGGGEKLFF | TGTGCCAGCAGCTTCCCAGGGGGTGGCGAAAAACTGTTTTTT
TRBJ2-7 | many | TRBV5-1 | NA | CASSLDLAGYEQYF | TGCGCCAGCAGCTTGGATCTCGCAGGCTACGAGCAGTACTTC
TRBJ1-5 | many | TRBV20-1 | NA | CSALEDVDQPQHF | TGCAGTGCCTTAGAAGATGTCGATCAGCCCCAGCATTTT
TRBJ1-5 | NA | TRBV15 | NA | CATSRVGAQPQHF | TGTGCCACCAGCAGAGTGGGGGCTCAGCCCCAGCATTTT
TRBJ2-7 | many | TRBV6-2/TRBV6-3 | TRBD2 | CASSSGTSVTYEQYF | TGTGCCAGCAGTTCGGGGACTAGCGTGACCTACGAGCAGTACTTC
TRBJ2-5 | many | TRBV4-2 | TRBD1 | CASSLGTGGAEGETQYF | TGTGCCAGCAGCCTCGGGACAGGGGGCGCGGAGGGAGAGACCCAGTACTTC
TRBJ2-5 | many | TRBV10-3 | NA | CAIKGQGETQYF | TGTGCCATCAAGGGGCAGGGAGAGACCCAGTACTTC
TRBJ1-2 | NA | TRBV20-1 | NA | CSARDGVSQQGYTF | TGCAGTGCTAGAGATGGGGTTTCCCAACAGGGCTACACCTTC
TRBJ1-2 | NA | TRBV19 | NA | CASIMEEGLGGYTF | TGTGCCAGTATAATGGAGGAGGGTTTGGGAGGCTACACCTTC
TRBJ1-6 | NA | TRBV6-5 | NA | CASSYLGAHSPLHF | TGTGCCAGCAGTTACTTGGGGGCTCATTCACCCCTCCACTTT
TRBJ1-1 | NA | TRBV3-1 | NA | CASSQGEGTAFF | TGTGCCAGCAGCCAAGGGGAGGGTACAGCTTTCTTT
TRBJ1-2 | many | TRBV3-1 | NA | CASSPWGRAYGYTF | TGTGCCAGCAGCCCTTGGGGTAGGGCCTATGGCTACACCTTC
TRBJ2-7 | many | TRBV12-3/TRBV12-4 | NA | CASSPLKGDYEQYF | TGTGCCAGCAGTCCCCTAAAGGGGGACTACGAGCAGTACTTC
TRBJ2-5 | few | TRBV11-2 | TRBD1 | CASRRPGTGTETQYF | TGTGCCAGCAGGCGTCCCGGGACAGGGACCGAGACCCAGTACTTC
TRBJ2-7 | NA | TRBV7-2 | TRBD2 | CASSLSLRGTSGYEQYF | TGTGCCAGCAGCTTGTCCCTTCGGGGGACTAGCGGGTACGAGCAGTACTTC
TRBJ1-5 | many | TRBV20-1 | NA | CSARRGSNQPQHF | TGCAGTGCTAGAAGAGGCAGCAATCAGCCCCAGCATTTT
TRBJ2-5 | many | TRBV7-2 | NA | CASSLARGLGTQYF | TGTGCCAGCAGCTTAGCGCGGGGCCTGGGGACCCAGTACTTC
TRBJ2-3 | few | TRBV29-1 | NA | CSVVPRGAGATDTQYF | TGCAGCGTTGTACCCCGGGGGGCGGGAGCTACCGATACGCAGTATTTT
TRBJ1-4 | many | TRBV12-3/TRBV12-4 | NA | CASSLRTASTEKLFF | TGTGCCAGCAGTCTCCGAACGGCATCAACAGAAAAACTGTTTTTT
TRBJ2-2 | many | TRBV20-1 | NA | CSARESRRWDTGELFF | TGCAGTGCTAGAGAGTCGAGGAGATGGGACACCGGGGAGCTGTTTTTT
TRBJ2-7 | many | TRBV20-1 | NA | CSARAGQSYEQYF | TGCAGTGCTAGAGCGGGACAATCCTACGAGCAGTACTTC
TRBJ2-1 | many | TRBV6-1 | TRBD2 | CASTRGLAPPNEQFF | TGTGCCAGCACCCGGGGACTAGCGCCTCCCAATGAGCAGTTCTTC
TRBJ1-5 | many | TRBV5-1 | NA | CASLINQPQHF | TGCGCCAGCTTGATCAATCAGCCCCAGCATTTT
TRBJ2-5 | many | TRBV20-1 | TRBD2 | CSARDLASGGLEETQYF | TGCAGTGCTAGAGATTTGGCTAGCGGGGGTCTAGAAGAGACCCAGTACTTC
TRBJ2-2 | NA | TRBV19 | NA | CASSFSGTNTGGLFF | TGTGCCAGTAGCTTTTCCGGGACAAACACCGGGGGGCTGTTTTTT
TRBJ1-6 | once | TRBV4-1 | NA | CASSPPWDTLNSPLHF | TGCGCCAGCAGCCCTCCCTGGGACACTCTCAATTCACCCCTCCACTTT
TRBJ2-3 | many | TRBV28 | TRBD2 | CASSLGGSGTDTQYF | TGTGCCAGCAGTTTGGGCGGGAGTGGCACAGATACGCAGTATTTT
TRBJ2-2 | many | TRBV28 | NA | CASSLPHRNTGELFF | TGTGCCAGCAGTTTGCCACATCGTAACACCGGGGAGCTGTTTTTT
TRBJ1-3 | few | TRBV7-8 | NA | CASSSDGISGNTIYF | TGTGCCAGCAGCTCGGATGGGATCTCTGGAAACACCATATATTTT
TRBJ2-7 | few | TRBV10-1 | NA | CASSTGPPEGEQYF | TGCGCCAGCAGTACCGGGCCCCCGGAGGGAGAGCAGTACTTC
TRBJ1-2 | NA | TRBV5-4 | TRBD1 | CASSRTGGAYTF | TGTGCCAGCAGCCGGACAGGGGGCGCCTACACCTTC
TRBJ1-2 | NA | TRBV28 | NA | CASTQDRINYGYTF | TGTGCCAGCACCCAAGACAGGATCAACTATGGCTACACCTTC
TRBJ2-7 | NA | TRBV7-2 | NA | CASKQGGPYEQYF | TGTGCCAGCAAACAGGGAGGCCCTTACGAGCAGTACTTC
TRBJ2-3 | many | TRBV12-3/TRBV12-4 | NA | CASSFGSLGDTQYF | TGTGCCAGCAGTTTTGGCTCCCTGGGAGATACGCAGTATTTT
TRBJ1-2 | NA | TRBV5-4 | NA | CASSRGGGPYGYTF | TGTGCCAGCAGCCGCGGCGGGGGGCCCTATGGCTACACCTTC
TRBJ1-2 | many | TRBV27 | NA | CASSSLYGYTF | TGTGCCAGCAGTTCGCTTTATGGCTACACCTTC
TRBJ1-1 | many | TRBV5-1 | NA | CASSLDQVPNTEAFF | TGCGCCAGCAGCTTGGATCAGGTCCCGAACACTGAAGCTTTCTTT
TRBJ2-5 | NA | TRBV28 | TRBD2 | CASNPVPGTSAQETQYF | TGTGCCAGCAATCCCGTCCCCGGGACTAGCGCCCAAGAGACCCAGTACTTC
TRBJ1-1 | NA | TRBV4-2 | NA | CASSQESGLTEAFF | TGTGCCAGCAGCCAAGAGTCGGGTTTGACTGAAGCTTTCTTT
TRBJ2-1 | many | TRBV6-1 | TRBD2 | CASSRGLALDEQFF | TGTGCCAGCTCCCGAGGACTAGCTTTGGATGAGCAGTTCTTC
TRBJ2-7 | many | TRBV7-9 | TRBD2 | CASSSNPTSAPGHEQYF | TGTGCCAGCAGCTCAAACCCAACTAGCGCCCCGGGTCACGAGCAGTACTTC
TRBJ2-3 | few | TRBV19 | TRBD1 | CASSFDRADTQYF | TGTGCCAGTAGTTTTGACAGGGCGGATACGCAGTATTTT